This T cell receptor beta chain was identified during a study of cytomegalovirus exposure and HLA in healthy donors. Findings and limits, study-wide: Later, an analysis found that TCR clusters from the first cohort tended to co-occur in the 120 validation repertoires.

From germline, CDR1 is MGHRA and CDR2 YSYEKL. The V segment lost 4 bases and the J segment 5 bases; nucleotides outside the gene matches: 14. This CDR3 has 17 residues. In regard to this clone: As yet, its antigen is unknown.

Some clones are missing from TCRdb's copy, which holds only in-frame ones; the method was immunoSEQ multiplex PCR. The sample shows 75,000 to 90,000 clones, almost 97% of them seen only once. The TCR comes from a man aged 18-30 years in good health and CMV-seropositive. The material sequenced was PBMCs. This chain links TRBV4-1 with TRBJ2-3; 8 bases are shared with TRBD2. CDR3 loop: CASSRTLGAGAGDTQYF. In nucleotides, the CDR3 is TGCGCCAGCAGCCGGACCTTAGGAGCGGGAGCCGGAGATACGCAGTATTTT.